Sequencing of this T cell receptor beta chain was carried out in a study of somatic mutations in cytotoxic T cells in rheumatoid arthritis. Per the original data handling: After comparison against published virus-specific TCRB sequences, only a few of the patient CD8+ clones larger than 1% turned out to match them. TCRdb's copy holds only in-frame clones and misses some; the assay was immunoSEQ multiplex PCR. The D gene and trimming were derived from the DNA, and the V and J assignments and clone size from that table. Of some 11,000 clones listed, approximately 84% are singletons. Germline CDR1 is SGDLS and CDR2 is YYNGEE. CDR3 size: 16 residues. After removal of 4 bases from V and 4 bases from J, the junction contained 7 bases not matched to a gene. Findings and caveats of the study: The study found no significant difference in CD8+ T-cell clonality between rheumatoid arthritis patients and age-matched healthy controls. In about an eighth of the 65 patients, the largest CD8+ clone exceeded 20% of CD8+ cells.

As for this clone: What it recognizes is unknown.

Sequencing was carried out using CD8+ T cells sorted from blood. The V gene is TRBV9, the J gene TRBJ2-1, with TRBD2 matching over 11 bases. The sequence derives from an older woman with rheumatoid arthritis. DNA of the CDR3: TGTGCCAGCAGCCCCACCGGGACTAGCGGTTACAATGAGCAGTTCTTC. Encoded protein: CASSPTGTSGYNEQFF.